This T cell receptor beta chain was recovered during a study of cytomegalovirus exposure and HLA in healthy donors. General study points: Listed as cytomegalovirus-associated were 150 to 200 TCR beta chains.

The PCR had 60 Vbeta and 13 Jbeta primers. Profiling relied on immunoSEQ multiplex PCR, and the TCRdb table lists in-frame clones only, not all of them. This table holds fewer than 200,000 clones, roughly 12% found once. A note on this clone: Its antigen is unidentified.

CDR1 and CDR2 from the germline V gene are SGHTS and YDEGEE. This CDR3 region has 14 residues. Deletions cut 4 bases from V and 6 bases from J, with 16 bases between. The clonotype was recovered from a man in his fifties or sixties in good health and CMV-seropositive. Sequenced sample: PBMCs. The chain has TRBV5-8 and TRBJ1-1; D is unresolved. This chain's CDR3 is CASSRRFLRAEAFF. CDR3 nucleotides: TGTGCCAGCAGCCGCAGATTCCTACGGGCTGAAGCTTTCTTT.